Shown below are 4 T cell receptor beta chains from a single sample sequenced in a study of beta chain features in type 1 diabetes. Expressed TCRB transcripts were sequenced, since all the RNA that had been isolated was reverse transcribed. Clones were read by immunoSEQ multiplex PCR, and TCRdb kept only the in-frame ones, dropping some. The table has hundreds of thousands of clones, 9.5% to 11% seen once. The material sequenced was naive CD4+ T cells from blood. These receptors were collected from a woman in her twenties or thirties in good health.

This clone has a handful of counts. J is TRBJ2-2 and V is TRBV28, with TRBD1 as a possible D gene (6 bases). The length of the CDR3 is 13 residues. Between the trimmed V and J ends, which lost 7 bases and 5 bases, there was a span of 11 bases. Germline-derived CDR1 and CDR2 are MDHEN and SYDVKM. The chain's CDR3 is CASNHRATGELFF. CDR3 DNA sequence: TGTGCCAGCAACCACAGGGCAACCGGGGAGCTGTTTTTT.

This clone showed up just a few times. The V call is TRBV18, the J call TRBJ2-3; no clear D gene. Germline V gene lookup returns CDR1 KGHSH and CDR2 LQKENI. The CDR3 length is 14 residues. Trimming cost V 3 bases and J 4 bases, with 11 bases left between them. For the CDR3, the DNA is TGTGCCAGCTCACCGCAGGAAGGCGCAGATACGCAGTATTTT. It encodes CASSPQEGADTQYF.

J is TRBJ1-5 and V is TRBV27; possible D gene TRBD1, 5 bases. V was cut by 10 bases and J by 0 bases, with 16 bases left in between. The germline V gene encodes CDR1 MNHEY and CDR2 SMNVEV (reference sequence). The CDR3 loop spans 15 amino acids. In DNA, the CDR3 is TGTGCCACCAAGTTGCGGGGGATTAGCAATCAGCCCCAGCATTTT. The encoded protein is CATKLRGISNQPQHF.

The sample holds a few counts of this clone. The chain carries TRBV4-2 and TRBJ2-1; 9 bases align to TRBD2. CDR1 LGHNA and CDR2 YNFKEQ come from the germline V gene. V gave up 5 bases and J gave up 3 bases; unmatched junction bases: 14. The CDR3 is 18 residues long. This chain's CDR3 is CASSGGVTSGWDYNEQFF. CDR3 in DNA: TGTGCCAGCAGCGGGGGCGTTACTAGCGGGTGGGACTACAATGAGCAGTTCTTC.